This T cell receptor beta chain was captured in a study of memory CD4+ T cells and cytomegalovirus serostatus. V was clipped by 0 bases and J by 5 bases, with 13 bases between them. Looked up from germline, CDR1 is LGHNA and CDR2 is YNFKEQ. This CDR3 has 15 amino acids. The table came from immunoSEQ multiplex PCR; TCRdb's copy has only in-frame clones and leaves some out. Of about 43,000 clones in the sample, around 74% were seen once. Single viable CD3+CD4+CD8-CD45RO+ cells were sorted as the memory CD4+ T cells. The chain carries TRBV4-2 and TRBJ2-5; D gene unclear. The origin of this receptor is an adult in good health and CMV-seronegative. Sample: memory CD4+ T cells from blood. CDR3 sequence reads: CASSQEVVAGETQYF. The CDR3 DNA reads as TGTGCCAGCAGCCAAGAGGTCGTAGCCGGGGAGACCCAGTACTTC.